The sequence of this T cell receptor (beta chain) was determined in a study of shared clonotypes between healthy human individuals. Clones were sequenced by immunoSEQ multiplex PCR, and TCRdb holds only the in-frame ones, with some missing. The table lists fewer than 650,000 clones, roughly four fifths of them singletons. V was clipped by 6 bases and J by 1 base, with 13 bases between them. Germline CDR1 is MNHEY and CDR2 is SMNVEV (reference sequence). The CDR3 consists of 14 residues. This TCR was sampled from a woman between 35 and 50 years old in good health. Some clones in this sample may be carry-over from other donors' samples. The chain has TRBV27 and TRBJ2-7; D remains ambiguous. The sequenced sample was PBMCs. DNA for the CDR3: TGTGCCAGCAGGACAACGACCACTTCCTACGAGCAGTACTTC. Translated, it gives CASRTTTTSYEQYF.